The rows below give T cell receptor beta chains drawn from one sample of a study of human T cells and chemical hapten exposure. TCRdb fed the RACE reads into MiXCR, producing one record per CDR3 protein. The sample yields about 160,000 distinct CDR3 sequences, 28% seen once. Sequencing used whole blood, obtained in connection with sensitization to the hapten diphenylcyclopropenone (DPC). These receptor sequences come from a woman aged 18-30 years with alopecia areata. Some clones in this sample may be carry-over from other donors' samples. The CDR3 runs from the conserved cysteine through the conserved F or W. The D gene is left open where the match is weak. Clone size is shown for a subset of rows, as once, few, many or a class of expanded clone.

D gene	V gene	J gene	clone size	CDR3 protein	CDR3 DNA
TRBD1	TRBV29-1	TRBJ2-7	.	CSVGAQPIGTGSYEQYF	TGCAGCGTTGGGGCCCAGCCCATCGGGACAGGTTCCTACGAGCAGTACTTC
TRBD1	TRBV28	TRBJ1-1	.	CASSFLGTGRNTEAFF	TGTGCCAGCAGTTTCCTCGGGACAGGGAGGAACACTGAAGCTTTCTTT
.	TRBV29-1	TRBJ2-4	few	CSVGQGTPKNIQYF	TGCAGCGTTGGGCAGGGGACACCCAAAAACATTCAGTACTTC
TRBD2	TRBV5-1	TRBJ2-2	.	CASSSIPSGGVNTGELFF	TGCGCCAGCAGCTCCATTCCTAGCGGGGGTGTGAACACCGGGGAGCTGTTTTTT
.	TRBV4-3	TRBJ2-1	.	CASSQFIDNEQFF	TGCGCCAGCAGCCAATTTATCGACAATGAGCAGTTCTTC
TRBD1	TRBV27	TRBJ2-7	.	CASSLEGQGALDEQYF	TGTGCCAGCAGTTTAGAGGGACAGGGGGCTTTGGACGAGCAGTACTTC
.	TRBV7-9	TRBJ1-1	few	CASTSVEAFF	TGTGCCAGCACCAGCGTCGAAGCTTTCTTT
TRBD2	TRBV27	TRBJ2-7	.	CASSPGLVNEQYF	TGTGCCAGCAGCCCGGGACTAGTCAACGAGCAGTACTTC
TRBD1	TRBV16	TRBJ2-7	.	CASSQLQGARYEQYF	TGTGCCAGCAGCCAATTACAGGGGGCGCGATACGAGCAGTACTTC
.	TRBV7-9	TRBJ2-1	.	CAGQGGSYNEQFF	TGTGCCGGGCAGGGGGGCTCCTACAATGAGCAGTTCTTC
.	TRBV7-9	TRBJ1-3	many	CASSLSEPQSGNTIYF	TGTGCCAGCAGCTTAAGTGAGCCCCAGTCTGGAAACACCATATATTTT
.	TRBV11-2	TRBJ1-2	.	CASSSIRDYGYTF	TGTGCCAGCAGCTCCATTAGGGACTATGGCTACACCTTC
.	TRBV3-1	TRBJ2-7	many	CASSQGYEQYF	TGTGCCAGCAGTCAGGGGTACGAGCAGTACTTC
.	TRBV2	TRBJ2-1	few	CASSKGSMGDEQFF	TGTGCCAGCAGTAAAGGGTCAATGGGGGATGAGCAGTTCTTC
.	TRBV29-1	TRBJ2-7	few	CSVQETTLEQYF	TGCAGCGTTCAGGAAACAACTCTCGAGCAGTACTTC
.	TRBV6-4	TRBJ2-1	few	CASSESGYYNEQFF	TGTGCCAGCAGTGAGTCAGGCTACTACAATGAGCAGTTCTTC
TRBD2	TRBV6-2/TRBV6-3	TRBJ2-5	few	CASGLAGGTTQYF	TGTGCCAGCGGTTTAGCGGGAGGTACGACCCAGTACTTC
.	TRBV29-1	TRBJ2-5	.	CSGLSLGETQYF	TGCAGCGGGCTTAGCCTGGGGGAGACCCAGTACTTC
.	TRBV7-9	TRBJ1-5	many	CASSLATQLGNQPQHF	TGTGCCAGCAGCTTAGCTACACAGCTAGGCAATCAGCCCCAGCATTTT
.	TRBV7-9	TRBJ1-1	.	CASSWPGTRTEAFF	TGTGCCAGCAGCTGGCCGGGGACCAGGACTGAAGCTTTCTTT
.	TRBV6-2/TRBV6-3	TRBJ2-1	few	CASSPALEQFF	TGTGCCAGCAGCCCGGCTCTGGAGCAGTTCTTC
.	TRBV6-5	TRBJ2-7	.	CASSYLGRDTTYEQYF	TGTGCCAGCAGTTACCTTGGCCGGGACACCACCTACGAGCAGTACTTC
.	TRBV20-1	TRBJ2-1	.	CSAPRYNEQFF	TGCAGTGCCCCGAGGTACAATGAGCAGTTCTTC
.	TRBV20-1	TRBJ1-1	few	CSARDKGSGAEAFF	TGCAGTGCTAGAGATAAGGGTTCGGGGGCTGAAGCTTTCTTT
.	TRBV2	TRBJ1-4	.	CASTRRNEKLFF	TGTGCCAGCACGAGGAGAAATGAAAAACTGTTTTTT
.	TRBV12-3/TRBV12-4	TRBJ1-2	once	CASSLNAEQVYGYTF	TGTGCCAGCAGTTTAAATGCCGAGCAGGTCTATGGCTACACCTTC
TRBD1	TRBV7-2	TRBJ2-7	few	CASSADRGPYEQYF	TGTGCCAGCAGCGCGGACAGGGGGCCCTACGAGCAGTACTTC
.	TRBV6-1	TRBJ2-7	.	CASSEAPLATYEQYF	TGTGCCAGCAGTGAAGCCCCCCTCGCAACCTACGAGCAGTACTTC
.	TRBV7-9	TRBJ1-2	.	CARGEGYTF	TGTGCGAGAGGTGAAGGCTACACCTTC
TRBD2	TRBV4-1	TRBJ2-6	.	CASSQGEGRRGGSGANVLTF	TGCGCCAGCAGCCAAGGGGAGGGGCGGAGGGGAGGCTCTGGTGCCAACGTCCTGACTTTC
TRBD2	TRBV9	TRBJ2-7	.	CASSPRTSGSTYEQYF	TGTGCCAGCAGCCCACGGACTAGCGGGAGTACGTACGAGCAGTACTTC
.	TRBV2	TRBJ2-2	few	CASSEKGHLNTGELFF	TGTGCCAGCAGTGAAAAGGGGCACTTGAACACCGGGGAGCTGTTTTTT
.	TRBV24-1	TRBJ1-1	.	CATSDPSPQGKNTEAFF	TGTGCCACCAGTGATCCCTCCCCACAGGGTAAGAACACTGAAGCTTTCTTT
TRBD1	TRBV6-6	TRBJ2-3	.	CASSEQGDTQYF	TGTGCCAGCAGTGAACAGGGGGATACGCAGTATTTT
.	TRBV15	TRBJ2-1	.	CATSSPGQNSYNEQFF	TGTGCCACCAGCAGCCCGGGACAAAACTCCTACAATGAGCAGTTCTTC
TRBD1	TRBV9	TRBJ1-2	few	CASSVGQGTGYTF	TGTGCCAGCAGCGTAGGACAGGGGACCGGCTACACCTTC
.	TRBV15	TRBJ2-3	few	CATSSVRGAVWDTQYF	TGTGCCACCAGCAGTGTGAGGGGGGCTGTCTGGGATACGCAGTATTTT
.	TRBV5-1	TRBJ1-2	.	CASSLGSHRGYTF	TGCGCCAGCAGCTTGGGAAGCCACCGGGGCTACACCTTC
.	TRBV6-1	TRBJ2-7	.	CASSEKYGNEQYF	TGTGCCAGCAGTGAAAAGTACGGGAACGAGCAGTACTTC
.	TRBV14	TRBJ1-5	.	CASSQGPQPQHF	TGTGCCAGCAGCCAAGGCCCTCAGCCCCAGCATTTT
.	TRBV4-1	TRBJ1-1	once	CASSQDLGSGTGTQGAFF	TGCGCCAGCAGCCAAGATCTGGGTTCTGGTACAGGGACTCAGGGGGCTTTCTTT
.	TRBV29-1	TRBJ1-3	few	CSADWRNTIYF	TGCAGCGCCGACTGGAGAAACACCATATATTTT
TRBD1	TRBV4-1	TRBJ2-5	few	CASRGTGFVETQYF	TGCGCCAGCCGAGGGACAGGGTTCGTCGAGACCCAGTACTTC
.	TRBV4-1	TRBJ2-7	few	CASSQDSGGYEQYF	TGCGCCAGCAGCCAAGATTCCGGGGGCTACGAGCAGTACTTC
.	TRBV29-1	TRBJ2-5	.	CSAYSETQYF	TGCAGCGCTTACAGTGAGACCCAGTACTTC
TRBD1	TRBV12-3/TRBV12-4	TRBJ2-7	few	CASREQGVGLAEQYF	TGTGCCAGCAGGGAACAGGGGGTTGGGCTGGCGGAGCAGTACTTC
.	TRBV4-2	TRBJ1-4	.	CASSQTHTGSQSGKLFF	TGTGCCAGCAGCCAAACACATACCGGGTCCCAGAGTGGAAAACTGTTTTTT